The 18 T cell receptor beta chains given below trace back to one sample, sequenced in a study of identifying expanded T cells in peripheral blood (dated by TCRdb to between 2019 and 2020). Receptors were amplified or captured by the immunoSEQ multiplex PCR assay. Sourced from immuneACCESS, this table was stored by TCRdb with only in-frame sequences that have V and J called. A share of the clones is absent; for the studies checked, an unresolved V gene accounts for under half, and the remainder has no known explanation. The sample records 81,000 or so clones, around 84% of which are singletons. Around a fifth of the sample is held by the ten biggest clonotypes. The sample comprised blood. These receptors were taken from a person aged 18-70 years in good health.

The J gene is TRBJ2-1, the V gene TRBV7-3, with 8 bases lining up with TRBD2. The V gene's germline CDR1 is SGHTA and CDR2 FQGTGA. With 0 bases clipped from V and 5 bases from J, the junction kept 15 bases outside the gene matches. This CDR3 region has 19 residues. This CDR3 reads CASSLTGQRGLGRDNEQFF. The CDR3 DNA reads as TGTGCCAGCAGCTTAACAGGTCAGCGCGGGCTCGGGAGGGACAATGAGCAGTTCTTC.

The V call is TRBV6-5, the J call TRBJ1-1; tentatively, D is TRBD1 (6 bases). Germline V lookup: CDR1 MNHEY, CDR2 SVGAGI. The CDR3 spans 15 residues. The V end lost 2 bases, the J end lost 3 bases, and 13 bases lay between the germline ends. The CDR3 coding sequence is TGTGCCAGCAGTTACCGCTACAGGGCTGACACTGAAGCTTTCTTT. As protein: CASSYRYRADTEAFF.

The chain couples TRBV19 to TRBJ1-5; D uncertain. From germline, CDR1 is LNHDA and CDR2 SQIVND (reference sequence). This CDR3 comprises 10 residues. Trimming left V 8 bases short and J 2 bases short, with 1 base between. The CDR3 protein is CASGNQPQHF. The CDR3 coding sequence is TGTGCCAGTGGCAATCAGCCCCAGCATTTT. Filled out from reference TRBV19 and TRBJ1-5, the complete variable domain reads DGGITQSPKYLFRKEGQNVTLSCEQNLNHDAMYWYRQDPGQGLRLIYYSQIVNDFQKGDIAEGYSVSREKKESFPLTVTSAQKNPTAFYLCASGNQPQHFGDGTRLSIL.

The CDR3: CASSYSTGGGQPQHF. As DNA, the CDR3 is TGTGCCAGCAGTTACTCGACAGGGGGCGGGCAGCCCCAGCATTTT. This chain joins TRBV6-5 and TRBJ1-5; 10 positions match TRBD1. In germline, CDR1 is MNHEY, CDR2 SVGAGI. CDR3 length equals 15 residues. V gave up 0 bases and J gave up 7 bases; unmatched junction bases: 3.

The chain links TRBV5-6 to TRBJ1-2; 12 bases agree with TRBD1. CDR1 and CDR2 from the germline V gene are SGHDT and YYEEEE. The CDR3 contains 17 residues. The trim removed 2 bases at V and 4 bases at J, leaving 9 bases unmatched. CDR3 nucleotides: TGTGCCAGCAGCTTCTTGGGACAGGGGGCAACTGGCTATGGCTACACCTTC. Translating it yields CASSFLGQGATGYGYTF.

The chain carries TRBV7-2 and TRBJ1-2; D is undetermined. The germline V gene has CDR1 SGHTA and CDR2 FQGNSA. The CDR3 runs 16 residues. V lost 2 bases and J 5 bases, leaving 18 bases between the germline ends. CDR3 sequence: CASSLPSVALGYGYTF. CDR3 coding DNA: TGTGCCAGCAGCTTACCTTCGGTGGCGTTGGGATATGGCTACACCTTC.

V usage is TRBV19 and J usage is TRBJ2-1; D not certain. Trimming pared 1 base from V and 4 bases from J, leaving 5 bases between. Germline CDR1 is LNHDA and CDR2 is SQIVND (reference sequence). The CDR3 is 13 amino acids. The CDR3 sequence is CASSIGLYNEQFF. The CDR3 nucleotides are TGTGCCAGTAGTATAGGACTTTACAATGAGCAGTTCTTC. Together with reference TRBV19 and TRBJ2-1, the CDR3 gives the full variable domain: DGGITQSPKYLFRKEGQNVTLSCEQNLNHDAMYWYRQDPGQGLRLIYYSQIVNDFQKGDIAEGYSVSREKKESFPLTVTSAQKNPTAFYLCASSIGLYNEQFFGPGTRLTVL.

The V gene is TRBV9, the J gene TRBJ2-6, with D maybe TRBD2 (5 bases). Trimming shortened V by 3 bases and J by 2 bases, and 12 bases separated the two germline ends. From germline, CDR1 is SGDLS and CDR2 YYNGEE. This CDR3 spans 16 amino acids. The CDR3 loop is CASSAEVDAGANVLTF. Here the CDR3 DNA reads TGTGCCAGCAGCGCGGAGGTTGACGCTGGGGCCAACGTCCTGACTTTC.

The V gene is TRBV6-5, the J gene TRBJ1-4; D is unresolved. The CDR3 loop spans 14 amino acids. Per the germline V gene, CDR1 is MNHEY and CDR2 is SVGAGI. V lost 2 bases and J lost 7, with 11 bases in between. The CDR3 sequence is CASSYNQGSEKLFF. The CDR3 DNA is TGTGCCAGCAGTTACAACCAAGGTAGTGAAAAACTGTTTTTT.

The chain combines TRBV6-5 with TRBJ2-7; D is uncertain. Germline assignment: CDR1 MNHEY and CDR2 SVGAGI. Trimming pared 0 bases from V and 1 base from J, leaving 4 bases between. The CDR3 is 13 residues long. The DNA for the CDR3 is TGTGCCAGCAGTTACTCGATTTCCTACGAGCAGTACTTC. Translation: CASSYSISYEQYF.

This clone was counted a few times. The rearrangement links TRBV10-3 to TRBJ1-2, with D uncertain. The germline CDR1 and CDR2 sequences are ENHRY and SYGVKD. CDR3 length equals 12 residues. Trimming cost V 3 bases and J 3 bases, with 5 bases left between them. The CDR3 is CAISDGDYGYTF. The CDR3 DNA follows: TGTGCCATCAGTGACGGAGACTATGGCTACACCTTC.

The rearrangement links TRBV18 to TRBJ2-3; 7 bases align to TRBD1. Per the germline V gene, CDR1 is KGHSH and CDR2 is LQKENI. The junction had 7 bases not matched to a gene; V was cut back by 5 bases and J by 5 bases. This CDR3 has 14 residues. CDR3 in amino acids: CASSTTGSGDTQYF. CDR3 in DNA: TGTGCCAGCTCAACGACAGGGTCCGGAGATACGCAGTATTTT.

This chain connects TRBV11-2 to TRBJ1-5; the D gene is possibly TRBD1 (5 bases). The CDR3 length is 15 residues. Germline V gene lookup returns CDR1 SGHAT and CDR2 FQNNGV. The V gene lost 0 bases and the J gene lost 2 bases, with 8 bases spanning the gap. The CDR3 DNA follows: TGTGCCAGCAGCTTAGAGCAGGGCGGCAATCAGCCCCAGCATTTT. Amino acids: CASSLEQGGNQPQHF.

The chain employs TRBV5-1 and TRBJ2-6; no firm D call. Deletions cut 0 bases from V and 4 bases from J, with 8 bases between. There are 15 residues in the CDR3. Germline assignment: CDR1 SGHRS and CDR2 YFSETQ. CDR3 sequence: CASSLAGGGANVLTF. CDR3 coding DNA: TGCGCCAGCAGCTTGGCGGGCGGAGGGGCCAACGTCCTGACTTTC. Supplemented by reference TRBV5-1 and TRBJ2-6, the full variable domain reads KAGVTQTPRYLIKTRGQQVTLSCSPISGHRSVSWYQQTPGQGLQFLFEYFSETQRNKGNFPGRFSGRQFSNSRSEMNVSTLELGDSALYLCASSLAGGGANVLTFGAGSRLTVL.

This clone was seen just once. The genes are TRBV7-2 and TRBJ2-5; a possible D gene is TRBD1 (5 bases). CDR3 length: 13 amino acids. Germline CDR1 is SGHTA and CDR2 is FQGNSA. V was shortened by 6 bases and J by 4 bases, with 12 bases between the two germline ends. Here the CDR3 reads CASSPDSRETQYF. DNA of the CDR3: TGTGCCAGCAGTCCCGACAGTAGAGAGACCCAGTACTTC.

The V and J genes are TRBV29-1 and TRBJ2-1; 8 bases are a match to TRBD2. Germline CDR1 reads SQVTM; CDR2 reads ANQGSEA. CDR3 length: 18 residues. V gave up 3 bases and J gave up 7 bases; unmatched junction bases: 20. Here the CDR3 DNA reads TGCAGCGTTGAGTTGTGGGCTACGCTGGTACTAGCGGAGAATGAGCAGTTCTTC. Its translation: CSVELWATLVLAENEQFF.

CDR3 sequence: CASAIGTITDTQYF. The DNA for the CDR3 is TGTGCCAGCGCGATAGGGACTATCACAGATACGCAGTATTTT. The V gene is TRBV7-2, the J gene TRBJ2-3; 7 bases agree with TRBD2. Germline V gene data show CDR1 as SGHTA and CDR2 as FQGNSA. With 8 bases clipped from V and 2 bases from J, the junction kept 7 bases outside the gene matches. The CDR3 is 14 amino acids.

The chain carries TRBV27 and TRBJ1-5; D may be TRBD1 (5 bases). Trimming shortened V by 6 bases and J by 5 bases, and 11 bases separated the two germline ends. From germline, CDR1 is MNHEY and CDR2 SMNVEV (reference sequence). The CDR3 extends over 13 amino acids. The CDR3 protein is CASSQGEDQPQHF. Here the CDR3 DNA reads TGTGCCAGCAGCCAGGGAGAGGATCAGCCCCAGCATTTT.